This T cell receptor beta chain emerged from a study of shared clonotypes between healthy human individuals. Looking at the study overall: For every donor, three CD4 naive, three CD4 memory, two CD8 naive and one CD8 memory plates were used.

Deep-level running was used for the assay. Replicate PCRs run on sorted subsets employed roughly 190 ng DNA, approximately 30,000 T cell genomes. Produced via immunoSEQ multiplex PCR; TCRdb's table is partial and in-frame only. Of fewer than 1.6 million clones listed, about 98.5% are singletons. On this clone: Its specificity is not known.

The V end was cut by 6 bases, the J end by 1 base, with 14 bases between. The CDR3 is 14 residues long. Germline CDR1 and CDR2: SQVTM and ANQGSEA. General study findings and limits: Enrolling few donors narrowed the genetic and exposure-history diversity that was represented.

The source of this sequence is a young man in good health. Specimen: naive CD4+ T cells sorted from blood. Subset here: CD45RA+ positively selected. The chain combines TRBV29-1 with TRBJ2-3; no firm D call. CDR3 coding DNA: TGCAGCGTCGTAACCCTAAGGGGCACAGATACGCAGTATTTT. Its protein is CSVVTLRGTDTQYF.